At least ten counts were recorded for the clone carrying this T cell receptor beta chain. The TCR beta CDR3 regions underwent amplification using RNA transcripts as the source. TCR CDR3 underwent first-round RT-PCR with the HTBI primer set. TCRdb reprocessed the multiplex PCR reads with MiXCR, giving one entry per CDR3 protein. Of about 640,000 distinct CDR3 sequences in the sample, more than 12% are singletons; the top ten hold about an eighth. Germline V gives CDR1 SNHLY, CDR2 FYNNEI. CDR3 length: 14 amino acids. With 4 bases removed from V and 2 bases from J, the gap between germline ends came to 12 bases. The record originates from a study of T cells in Graves' hyperthyroidism and ophthalmopathy. Enrolled ophthalmopathy patients presented with a Clinical Activity Score of at least 3, a NOSPECS grade of at least 4, and disease duration under 3 months.

This chain joins TRBV2 and TRBJ2-7, with D uncertain. This TCR was sampled from a woman aged 45-59 years with Graves' ophthalmopathy. Sequenced: blood. CDR3 DNA: TGTGCCAGCAGTGTCACGGCGCTTGCCTACGAGCAGTACTTC. Encoded protein: CASSVTALAYEQYF.